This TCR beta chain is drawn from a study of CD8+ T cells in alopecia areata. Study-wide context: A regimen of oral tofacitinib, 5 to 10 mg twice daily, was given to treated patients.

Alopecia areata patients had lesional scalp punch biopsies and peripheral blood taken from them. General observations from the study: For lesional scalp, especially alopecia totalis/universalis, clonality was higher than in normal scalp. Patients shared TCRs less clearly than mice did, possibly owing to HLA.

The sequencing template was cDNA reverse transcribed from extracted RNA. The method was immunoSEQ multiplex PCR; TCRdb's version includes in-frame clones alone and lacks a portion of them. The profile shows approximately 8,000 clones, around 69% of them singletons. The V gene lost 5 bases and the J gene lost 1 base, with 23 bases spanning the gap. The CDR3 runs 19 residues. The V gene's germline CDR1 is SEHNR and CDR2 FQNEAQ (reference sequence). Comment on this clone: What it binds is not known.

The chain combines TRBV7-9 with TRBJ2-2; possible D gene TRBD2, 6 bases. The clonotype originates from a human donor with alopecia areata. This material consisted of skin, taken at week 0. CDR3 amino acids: CASSPSPWAGGVNTGELFF. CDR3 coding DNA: TGTGCCAGCAGCCCGAGCCCTTGGGCGGGCGGGGTGAACACCGGGGAGCTGTTTTTT.